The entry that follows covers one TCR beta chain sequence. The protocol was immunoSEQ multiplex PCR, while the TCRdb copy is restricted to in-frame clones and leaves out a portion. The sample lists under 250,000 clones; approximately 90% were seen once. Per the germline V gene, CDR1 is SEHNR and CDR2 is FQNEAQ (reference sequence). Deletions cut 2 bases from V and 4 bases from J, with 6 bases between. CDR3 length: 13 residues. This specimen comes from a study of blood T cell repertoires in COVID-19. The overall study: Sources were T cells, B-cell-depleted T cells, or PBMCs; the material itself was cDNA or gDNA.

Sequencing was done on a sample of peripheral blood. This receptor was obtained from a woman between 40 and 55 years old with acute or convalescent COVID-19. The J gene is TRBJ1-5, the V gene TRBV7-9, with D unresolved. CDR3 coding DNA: TGTGCCAGCAGCTTAAGGGAGAATCAGCCCCAGCATTTT. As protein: CASSLRENQPQHF.